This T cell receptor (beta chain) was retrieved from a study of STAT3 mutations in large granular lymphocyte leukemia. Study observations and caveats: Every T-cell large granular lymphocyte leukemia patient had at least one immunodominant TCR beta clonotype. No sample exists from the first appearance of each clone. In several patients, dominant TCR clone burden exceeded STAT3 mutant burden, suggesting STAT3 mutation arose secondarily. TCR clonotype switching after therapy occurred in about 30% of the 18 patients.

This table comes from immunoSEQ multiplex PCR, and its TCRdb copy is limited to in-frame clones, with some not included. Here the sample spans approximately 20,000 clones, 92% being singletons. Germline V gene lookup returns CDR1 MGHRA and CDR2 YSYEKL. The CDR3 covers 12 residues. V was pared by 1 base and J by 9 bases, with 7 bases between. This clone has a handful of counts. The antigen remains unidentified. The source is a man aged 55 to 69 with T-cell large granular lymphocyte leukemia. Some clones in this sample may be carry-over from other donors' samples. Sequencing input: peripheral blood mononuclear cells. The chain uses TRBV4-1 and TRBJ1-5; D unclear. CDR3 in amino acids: CASSQGLWPQHF. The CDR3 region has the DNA TGCGCCAGCAGCCAAGGTTTGTGGCCCCAGCATTTT.